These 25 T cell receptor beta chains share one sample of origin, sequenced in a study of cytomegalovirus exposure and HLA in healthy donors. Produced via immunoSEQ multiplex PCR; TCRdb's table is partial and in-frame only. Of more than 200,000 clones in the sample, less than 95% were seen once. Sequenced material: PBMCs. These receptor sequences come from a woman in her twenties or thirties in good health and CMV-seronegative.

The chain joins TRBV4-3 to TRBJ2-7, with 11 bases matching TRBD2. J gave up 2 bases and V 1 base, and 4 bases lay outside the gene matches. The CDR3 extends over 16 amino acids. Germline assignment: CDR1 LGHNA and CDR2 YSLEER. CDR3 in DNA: TGCGCCAGCAGCCAAGGAGGACTAGCGGGTCCCTACGAGCAGTACTTC. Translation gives CASSQGGLAGPYEQYF.

The CDR3 nucleotides read TGCGCCAGCAGCCAGGACTGGACAGGGGACGAAAAACTGTTTTTT. This codes for CASSQDWTGDEKLFF. V is TRBV4-3 and J is TRBJ1-4; 9 bases match TRBD1. This CDR3 has 15 residues. Germline-derived CDR1 and CDR2 are LGHNA and YSLEER. V lost 3 bases to trimming and J lost 8 bases; unmatched junction nucleotides: 7.

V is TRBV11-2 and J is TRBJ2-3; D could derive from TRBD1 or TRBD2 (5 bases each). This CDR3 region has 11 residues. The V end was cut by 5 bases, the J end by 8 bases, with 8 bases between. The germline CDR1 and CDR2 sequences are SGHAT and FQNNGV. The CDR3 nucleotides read TGTGCCAGCAGCGGGGGTGCTACGCAGTATTTT. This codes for CASSGGATQYF. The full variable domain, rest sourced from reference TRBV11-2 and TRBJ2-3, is EAGVAQSPRYKIIEKRQSVAFWCNPISGHATLYWYQQILGQGPKLLIQFQNNGVVDDSQLPKDRFSAERLKGVDSTLKIQPAKLEDSAVYLCASSGGATQYFGPGTRLTVL.

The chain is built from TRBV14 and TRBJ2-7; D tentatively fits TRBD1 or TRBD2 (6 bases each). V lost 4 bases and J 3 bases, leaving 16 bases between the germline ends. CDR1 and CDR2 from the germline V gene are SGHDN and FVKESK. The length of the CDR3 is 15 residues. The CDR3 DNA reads TGTGCCAGCAGCCTCAGAGGGGGGCTCCGCTACGAGCAGTACTTC. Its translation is CASSLRGGLRYEQYF.

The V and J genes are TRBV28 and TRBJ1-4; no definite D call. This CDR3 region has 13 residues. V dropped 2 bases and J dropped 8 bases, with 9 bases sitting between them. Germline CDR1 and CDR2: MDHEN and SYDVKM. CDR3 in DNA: TGTGCCAGCAGTTTAGGCCCCCGGGAAAAACTGTTTTTT. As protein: CASSLGPREKLFF.

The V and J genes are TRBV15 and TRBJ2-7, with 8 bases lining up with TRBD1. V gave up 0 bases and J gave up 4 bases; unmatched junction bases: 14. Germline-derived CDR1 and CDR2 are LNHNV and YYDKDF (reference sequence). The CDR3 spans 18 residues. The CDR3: CATSRDRGFGDRPYEQYF. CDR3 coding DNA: TGTGCCACCAGCAGAGATAGGGGCTTTGGGGACAGGCCATACGAGCAGTACTTC.

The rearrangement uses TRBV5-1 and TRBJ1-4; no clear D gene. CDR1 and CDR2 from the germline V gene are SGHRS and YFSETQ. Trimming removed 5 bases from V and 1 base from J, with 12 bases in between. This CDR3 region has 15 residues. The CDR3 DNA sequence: TGCGCCAGCAGAACGGACGTACTAACTAATGAAAAACTGTTTTTT. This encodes CASRTDVLTNEKLFF.

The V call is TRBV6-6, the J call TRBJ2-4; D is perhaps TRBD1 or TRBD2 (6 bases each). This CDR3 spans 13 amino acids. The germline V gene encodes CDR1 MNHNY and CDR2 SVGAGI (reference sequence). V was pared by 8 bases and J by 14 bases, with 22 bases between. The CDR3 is CASGSSRGLVEYF. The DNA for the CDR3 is TGTGCCAGCGGTTCTTCCAGGGGACTGGTAGAGTACTTC.

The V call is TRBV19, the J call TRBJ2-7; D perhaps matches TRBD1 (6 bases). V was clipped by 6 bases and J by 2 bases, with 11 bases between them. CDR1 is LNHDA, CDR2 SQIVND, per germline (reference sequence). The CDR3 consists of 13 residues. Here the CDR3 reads CASSSGQPYEQYF. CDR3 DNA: TGTGCCAGTAGCTCCGGACAGCCCTACGAGCAGTACTTC. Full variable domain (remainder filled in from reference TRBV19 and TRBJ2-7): DGGITQSPKYLFRKEGQNVTLSCEQNLNHDAMYWYRQDPGQGLRLIYYSQIVNDFQKGDIAEGYSVSREKKESFPLTVTSAQKNPTAFYLCASSSGQPYEQYFGPGTRLTVT.

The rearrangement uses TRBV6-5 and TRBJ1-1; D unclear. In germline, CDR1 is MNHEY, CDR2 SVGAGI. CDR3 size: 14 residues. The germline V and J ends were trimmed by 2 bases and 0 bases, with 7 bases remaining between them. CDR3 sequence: CASSYRAMNTEAFF. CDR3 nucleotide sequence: TGTGCCAGCAGTTACAGGGCCATGAACACTGAAGCTTTCTTT.

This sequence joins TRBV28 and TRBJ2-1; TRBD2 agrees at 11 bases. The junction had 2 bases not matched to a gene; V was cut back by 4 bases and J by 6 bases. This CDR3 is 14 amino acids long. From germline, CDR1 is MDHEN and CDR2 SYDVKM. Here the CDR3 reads CASSSGLAANEQFF. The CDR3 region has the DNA TGTGCCAGCAGTTCGGGACTAGCGGCCAATGAGCAGTTCTTC.

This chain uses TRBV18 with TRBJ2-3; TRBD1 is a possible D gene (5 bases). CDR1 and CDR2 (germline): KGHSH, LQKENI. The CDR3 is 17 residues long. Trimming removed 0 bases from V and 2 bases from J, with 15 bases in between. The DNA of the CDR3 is TGTGCCAGCTCACCACCTGACAACAGGAGATTCACAGATACGCAGTATTTT. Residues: CASSPPDNRRFTDTQYF. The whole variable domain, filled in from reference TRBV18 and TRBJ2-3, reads NAGVMQNPRHLVRRRGQEARLRCSPMKGHSHVYWYRQLPEEGLKFMVYLQKENIIDESGMPKERFSAEFPKEGPSILRIQQVVRGDSAAYFCASSPPDNRRFTDTQYFGPGTRLTVL.

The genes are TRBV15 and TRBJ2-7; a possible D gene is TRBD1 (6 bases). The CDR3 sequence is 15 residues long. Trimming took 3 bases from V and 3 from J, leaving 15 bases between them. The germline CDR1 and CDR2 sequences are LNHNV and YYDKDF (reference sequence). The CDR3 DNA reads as TGTGCCACCAGCAGCGAGACAGGTATAGGCTACGAGCAGTACTTC. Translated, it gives CATSSETGIGYEQYF. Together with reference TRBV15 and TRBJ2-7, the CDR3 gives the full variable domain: DAMVIQNPRYQVTQFGKPVTLSCSQTLNHNVMYWYQQKSSQAPKLLFHYYDKDFNNEADTPDNFQSRRPNTSFCFLDIRSPGLGDTAMYLCATSSETGIGYEQYFGPGTRLTVT.

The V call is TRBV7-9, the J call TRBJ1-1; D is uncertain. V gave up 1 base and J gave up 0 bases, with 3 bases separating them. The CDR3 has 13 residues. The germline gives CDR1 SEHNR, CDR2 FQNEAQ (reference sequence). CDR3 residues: CASSLDLNTEAFF. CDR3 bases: TGTGCCAGCAGCTTAGATCTGAACACTGAAGCTTTCTTT.

CDR3 residues: CASSSLDYEQYF. The CDR3 DNA follows: TGTGCCAGCAGCTCGCTAGACTACGAGCAGTACTTC. V usage is TRBV7-8 and J usage is TRBJ2-7; D remains ambiguous. Germline V lookup: CDR1 SGHVS, CDR2 FQNEAQ. V lost 4 bases and J lost 3, with 7 bases in between. The CDR3 sequence is 12 residues long.

CDR3 bases: TGTGCCAGCAGCTTAGACCGGACAGCAACTAATGAAAAACTGTTTTTT. It codes for CASSLDRTATNEKLFF. The J gene is TRBJ1-4, the V gene TRBV7-2; D perhaps matches TRBD1 (6 bases). The CDR3 has 16 amino acids. With 1 base removed from V and 0 bases from J, the gap between germline ends came to 9 bases. Germline CDR1 reads SGHTA; CDR2 reads FQGNSA.

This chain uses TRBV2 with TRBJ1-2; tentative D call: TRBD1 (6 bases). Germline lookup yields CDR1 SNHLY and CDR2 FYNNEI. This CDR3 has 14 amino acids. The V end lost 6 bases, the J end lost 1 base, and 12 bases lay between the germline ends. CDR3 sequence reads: CASRIQGYNYGYTF. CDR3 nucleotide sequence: TGTGCCAGCAGGATACAGGGATATAACTATGGCTACACCTTC. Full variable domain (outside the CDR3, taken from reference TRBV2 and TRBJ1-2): EPEVTQTPSHQVTQMGQEVILRCVPISNHLYFYWYRQILGQKVEFLVSFYNNEISEKSEIFDDQFSVERPDGSNFTLKIRSTKLEDSAMYFCASRIQGYNYGYTFGSGTRLTVV.

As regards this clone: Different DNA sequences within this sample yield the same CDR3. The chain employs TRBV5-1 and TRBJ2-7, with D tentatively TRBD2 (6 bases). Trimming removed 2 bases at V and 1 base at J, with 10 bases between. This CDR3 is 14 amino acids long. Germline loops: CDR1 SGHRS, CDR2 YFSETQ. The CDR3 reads CASSLGGRSYEQYF. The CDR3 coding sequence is TGCGCCAGCAGCTTAGGAGGGAGGTCCTACGAGCAGTACTTC.

The DNA of the CDR3 is TGTGCCTGGAGCCTGGACGCAGGCTATGGCTACACCTTC. Translated: CAWSLDAGYGYTF. The rearrangement uses TRBV30 and TRBJ1-2, with D unresolved. The CDR3 loop spans 13 amino acids. Trimming shortened V by 3 bases and J by 4 bases, and 12 bases separated the two germline ends. CDR1 and CDR2 (germline): GTSNPN, SVGIG (reference sequence).

DNA of the CDR3: TGTGCCAGCAGCTTGGCCAACCCCTACGAGCAGTACTTC. It translates to CASSLANPYEQYF. This sequence joins TRBV7-2 and TRBJ2-7; D remains ambiguous. The CDR3 extends over 13 amino acids. Trimming shortened V by 3 bases and J by 2 bases, and 8 bases separated the two germline ends. From germline, CDR1 is SGHTA and CDR2 FQGNSA.

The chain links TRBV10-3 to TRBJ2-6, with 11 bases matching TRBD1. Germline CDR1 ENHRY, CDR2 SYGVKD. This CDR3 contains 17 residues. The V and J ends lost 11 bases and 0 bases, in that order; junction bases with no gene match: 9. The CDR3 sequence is CASRSGTGGSGANVLTF. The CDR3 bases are TGTGCCTCCCGGTCCGGGACAGGGGGCTCTGGGGCCAACGTCCTGACTTTC.

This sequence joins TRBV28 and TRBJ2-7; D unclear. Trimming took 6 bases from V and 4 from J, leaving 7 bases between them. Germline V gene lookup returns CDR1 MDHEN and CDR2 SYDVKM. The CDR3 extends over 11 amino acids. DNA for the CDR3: TGTGCCAGCAGGAGAAATTACGAGCAGTACTTC. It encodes CASRRNYEQYF.

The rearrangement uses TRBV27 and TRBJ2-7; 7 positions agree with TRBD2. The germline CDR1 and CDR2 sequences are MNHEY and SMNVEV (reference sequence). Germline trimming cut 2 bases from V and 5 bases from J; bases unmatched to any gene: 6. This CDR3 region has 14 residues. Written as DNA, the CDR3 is TGTGCCAGCAGTTTAGGACTAGTTCCCCACGAGCAGTACTTC. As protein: CASSLGLVPHEQYF.

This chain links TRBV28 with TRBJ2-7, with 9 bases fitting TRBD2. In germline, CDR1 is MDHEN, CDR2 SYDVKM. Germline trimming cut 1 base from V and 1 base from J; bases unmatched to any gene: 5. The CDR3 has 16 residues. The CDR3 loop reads CASSLLREGPSYEQYF. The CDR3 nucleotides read TGTGCCAGCAGTTTATTGCGGGAGGGCCCGTCCTACGAGCAGTACTTC.

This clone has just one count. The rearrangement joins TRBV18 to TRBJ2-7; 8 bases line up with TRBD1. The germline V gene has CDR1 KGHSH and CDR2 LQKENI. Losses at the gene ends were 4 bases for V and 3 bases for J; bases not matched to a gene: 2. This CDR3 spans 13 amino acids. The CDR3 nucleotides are TGTGCCAGCTCACAAGGGACAGGCTACGAGCAGTACTTC. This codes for CASSQGTGYEQYF.